The clone carrying this TCR beta chain was picked up a small number of times. No antigen is known for it. Assay: immunoSEQ multiplex PCR; the TCRdb copy retains only in-frame clones and omits some. The sample contains roughly 80,000 clones, around 87% of which appear only once. This entry is derived from a study of graft-versus-host responses after intestinal transplantation. Study-level information: For around 3 years after anti-thymocyte globulin induction, all recipients took tacrolimus and steroids. Study outcomes and limitations: Peak levels of circulating GvH clones tracked with early post-transplant HvG declines. High graft-versus-host to host-versus-graft T cell clonal ratios marked allografts of patients with graft-donor macrochimerism.

The V end was cut by 7 bases, the J end by 7 bases, with 11 bases between. Germline V gene lookup returns CDR1 MNHEY and CDR2 SVGAGI. This CDR3 has 13 residues. Sequenced material: unstimulated CD8+ T cells sorted from spleen or lymph node cells, taken before transplant. The chain recombines TRBV6-5 with TRBJ1-6; D ambiguous. The receptor was derived from a human donor who was the organ donor for an intestinal transplant. The CDR3 DNA reads TGTGCCAGCACCAACCAGCCCAATTCACCCCTCCACTTT. Its protein is CASTNQPNSPLHF.